The 32 T cell receptor beta chains below all came from one sample that was sequenced in a study of cytomegalovirus exposure and HLA in healthy donors. Amplification used 60 Vbeta primers and 13 Jbeta primers. Libraries were prepared by immunoSEQ multiplex PCR; TCRdb keeps only in-frame clonotypes and omits some of them. The sample has tens of thousands of clones; around 70% are singletons. The sequenced material came from PBMCs. The receptors come from a woman in her fifties or sixties in good health and CMV-seropositive.

This chain joins TRBV29-1 and TRBJ2-5; TRBD2 matches 13 bases. CDR3 length: 14 residues. CDR1 is SQVTM and CDR2 is ANQGSEA in the germline V gene. V dropped 7 bases and J dropped 5; count of bases not matched to a gene: 7. CDR3 nucleotides: TGCAGCGCCCGGACTAGCGGGAGTCTGGAGACCCAGTACTTC. It encodes CSARTSGSLETQYF.

J is TRBJ1-5 and V is TRBV6-1; TRBD1 aligns across 12 bases. The ends lost 7 bases at V and 7 bases at J; junction bases unmatched: 8. This CDR3 contains 15 residues. Germline assignment: CDR1 MNHNS and CDR2 SASEGT. CDR3 residues: CASKPGQGAEQPQHF. The CDR3 coding sequence is TGTGCCAGCAAACCGGGACAGGGGGCAGAGCAGCCCCAGCATTTT.

Only a few counts were recorded for this clone. This rearrangement joins TRBV11-2 to TRBJ1-2; D remains ambiguous. The V end lost 5 bases, the J end lost 7 bases, and 14 bases lay between the germline ends. The germline CDR1 and CDR2 sequences are SGHAT and FQNNGV. CDR3 length: 13 residues. CDR3 nucleotide sequence: TGTGCCAGCAGCCCGAGGGAACCCAGTGGCTACACCTTC. Encoded protein: CASSPREPSGYTF. Based on the CDR3 plus reference TRBV11-2 and TRBJ1-2, the full variable domain is EAGVAQSPRYKIIEKRQSVAFWCNPISGHATLYWYQQILGQGPKLLIQFQNNGVVDDSQLPKDRFSAERLKGVDSTLKIQPAKLEDSAVYLCASSPREPSGYTFGSGTRLTVV.

The rearrangement joins TRBV9 to TRBJ2-5; tentative D call: TRBD1 (6 bases). The V gene lost 5 bases and the J gene lost 3 bases, with 14 bases spanning the gap. The CDR3 is made up of 14 amino acids. Germline CDR1 and CDR2: SGDLS and YYNGEE. The CDR3 is CASSDSDSEETQYF. The CDR3 DNA reads TGTGCCAGCAGTGACTCGGACAGCGAAGAGACCCAGTACTTC.

The chain recombines TRBV2 with TRBJ2-7, with D perhaps TRBD1 (6 bases). V was cut by 10 bases and J by 0 bases, with 10 bases left in between. Germline V gene data show CDR1 as SNHLY and CDR2 as FYNNEI. The CDR3 runs to 12 residues. CDR3 protein: CAIDRSSYEQYF. The CDR3 DNA follows: TGTGCCATTGACAGGAGCTCCTACGAGCAGTACTTC.

The chain combines TRBV30 with TRBJ2-7; TRBD2 is a possible D gene (6 bases). Germline V gene sequence: CDR1 GTSNPN, CDR2 SVGIG (reference sequence). The CDR3 is 13 residues long. V was cut by 4 bases and J by 7 bases, with 17 bases left in between. CDR3: CAWTPGLAREQYF. As DNA, the CDR3 is TGTGCCTGGACACCGGGGCTAGCGCGGGAGCAGTACTTC.

The table lists this clone with a few counts. This chain uses TRBV5-4 with TRBJ2-7, with TRBD1 identical over 10 bases. Trimming cost V 7 bases and J 3 bases; bases outside gene matches: 7. Germline lookup yields CDR1 SGHNT and CDR2 YYREEE (reference sequence). CDR3 length: 14 amino acids. In nucleotides, the CDR3 is TGTGCCAGCCACAGACAGGGGGCTATCTACGAGCAGTACTTC. Its translation: CASHRQGAIYEQYF.

The rearrangement uses TRBV15 and TRBJ2-7; 11 bases are a match to TRBD1. V trimming: 4 bases; J trimming: 2 bases; junction bases outside the gene matches: 1. Germline values: CDR1 LNHNV, CDR2 YYDKDF (reference sequence). The CDR3 has 14 amino acids. The CDR3 protein is CATSTDRGPYEQYF. CDR3 sequence (DNA): TGTGCCACCAGCACGGACAGGGGGCCCTACGAGCAGTACTTC.

The chain recombines TRBV7-2 with TRBJ2-5; 8 bases are a match to TRBD1. Germline V lookup: CDR1 SGHTA, CDR2 FQGNSA. V lost 3 bases to trimming and J lost 5 bases; unmatched junction nucleotides: 11. The CDR3 extends over 16 amino acids. DNA for the CDR3: TGTGCCAGCAGCTTGTGGACAGGGATGTTTAGGGAGACCCAGTACTTC. Its translation is CASSLWTGMFRETQYF.

The gene calls are TRBV7-2 and TRBJ2-5; perhaps TRBD1 as D (6 bases). V dropped 1 base and J dropped 2 bases, with 11 bases sitting between them. This CDR3 region has 15 residues. CDR1 SGHTA and CDR2 FQGNSA come from the germline V gene. The CDR3 nucleotides are TGTGCCAGCAGCTTAGGCTACAGGGTACAAGAGACCCAGTACTTC. It is translated as CASSLGYRVQETQYF.

The CDR3 nucleotides are TGCAGCGGCTTAGAGAACACTGAAGCTTTCTTT. Translating it yields CSGLENTEAFF. The V gene is TRBV29-1, the J gene TRBJ1-1; no clear D gene. The length of the CDR3 is 11 residues. The germline V gene has CDR1 SQVTM and CDR2 ANQGSEA. Trimming removed 7 bases from V and 1 base from J, with 7 bases in between.

The rearrangement links TRBV4-1 to TRBJ2-2, with unresolved D. V was cut by 0 bases and J by 3 bases, with 17 bases left in between. Germline lookup yields CDR1 MGHRA and CDR2 YSYEKL. The CDR3 has 18 residues. The CDR3 nucleotides are TGCGCCAGCAGCCAAGATCCCGGCCTAGGCCAATACACCGGGGAGCTGTTTTTT. Translating gives CASSQDPGLGQYTGELFF.

The rearrangement joins TRBV7-8 to TRBJ2-5; D perhaps matches TRBD1 (5 bases). CDR3 length equals 14 residues. Per the germline V gene, CDR1 is SGHVS and CDR2 is FQNEAQ. The V end lost 5 bases, the J end lost 5 bases, and 15 bases lay between the germline ends. The CDR3 protein is CASSLDSYSETQYF. CDR3 coding DNA: TGTGCCAGCAGCCTTGACAGCTACTCGGAGACCCAGTACTTC. Combining the CDR3 with reference TRBV7-8 and TRBJ2-5 gives the whole variable domain GAGVSQSPRYKVAKRGQDVALRCDPISGHVSLFWYQQALGQGPEFLTYFQNEAQLDKSGLPSDRFFAERPEGSVSTLKIQRTQQEDSAVYLCASSLDSYSETQYFGPGTRLLVL.

Only a few counts were recorded for this clone. The V call is TRBV9, the J call TRBJ2-1; 8 nucleotides align to TRBD2. Germline CDR1 is SGDLS and CDR2 is YYNGEE. V shed 2 bases, J shed 4 bases, and the junction held 5 bases outside the gene matches. CDR3 size: 15 residues. This chain's CDR3 is CASSVGLGGYNEQFF. The CDR3 DNA follows: TGTGCCAGCAGCGTGGGACTAGGCGGGTACAATGAGCAGTTCTTC.

The V gene is TRBV5-1, the J gene TRBJ2-1; possible D gene TRBD1, 6 bases. Trimming cost V 4 bases and J 7 bases, with 9 bases left between them. Germline loops: CDR1 SGHRS, CDR2 YFSETQ. The CDR3 extends over 12 amino acids. CDR3 protein: CASSLQGNEQFF. The DNA for the CDR3 is TGCGCCAGCAGCCTCCAGGGGAATGAGCAGTTCTTC.

The rearrangement joins TRBV19 to TRBJ2-3, with D uncertain. The V gene's germline CDR1 is LNHDA and CDR2 SQIVND (reference sequence). The CDR3 spans 13 residues. Trimming cost V 5 bases and J 1 base, with 7 bases left between them. The DNA for the CDR3 is TGTGCCAGTAGTCCCAGTGGCACAGATACGCAGTATTTT. Translated: CASSPSGTDTQYF.

CDR3 nucleotide sequence: TGCGCCAGCAGCATGGACAGCGAGCAGTACTTC. The encoded protein is CASSMDSEQYF. This chain uses TRBV5-1 with TRBJ2-7, with D tentatively TRBD1 (6 bases). V was shortened by 4 bases and J by 6 bases, with 8 bases between the two germline ends. CDR1 and CDR2 (germline): SGHRS, YFSETQ. CDR3 length equals 11 residues.

The CDR3 spells CASGQGENTEAFF. CDR3 nucleotides: TGTGCCAGTGGACAGGGAGAAAACACTGAAGCTTTCTTT. The chain combines TRBV2 with TRBJ1-1, with 8 bases matching TRBD1. Germline values: CDR1 SNHLY, CDR2 FYNNEI. Losses at the gene ends were 9 bases for V and 2 bases for J; bases not matched to a gene: 5. The CDR3 extends over 13 amino acids.

The gene calls are TRBV28 and TRBJ2-4; 7 bases fit TRBD2. CDR3 length equals 16 residues. Germline-derived CDR1 and CDR2 are MDHEN and SYDVKM. J gave up 0 bases and V 4 bases, and 6 bases lay outside the gene matches. The DNA for the CDR3 is TGTGCCAGCAGTTCACTAGCGACACTAGCCAAAAACATTCAGTACTTC. It is translated as CASSSLATLAKNIQYF.

The chain carries TRBV6-4 and TRBJ1-1; 7 bases line up with TRBD1. Germline V lookup: CDR1 MRHNA, CDR2 SNTAGT. The junction had 7 bases not matched to a gene; V was cut back by 2 bases and J by 7 bases. CDR3 size: 14 residues. CDR3: CASSDRGRRGEAFF. For the CDR3, the DNA is TGTGCCAGCAGTGACAGGGGGCGGCGGGGTGAAGCTTTCTTT.

This chain links TRBV5-6 with TRBJ2-7; tentatively, D is TRBD1 (6 bases). Germline assignment: CDR1 SGHDT and CDR2 YYEEEE. V shed 0 bases and J shed 0 bases, with 13 bases lying between them. This CDR3 region has 16 residues. CDR3 sequence: CASSLEMGAPSYEQYF. CDR3 bases: TGTGCCAGCAGCTTGGAAATGGGGGCCCCCTCCTACGAGCAGTACTTC.

This clone was seen once. CDR3 bases: TGCGCCAGCAGCTTAACCGGGACAGGGCTGAACACTGAAGCTTTCTTT. Translating gives CASSLTGTGLNTEAFF. The chain employs TRBV5-1 and TRBJ1-1; 9 nucleotides agree with TRBD1. Looked up from germline, CDR1 is SGHRS and CDR2 is YFSETQ. The V and J ends lost 2 bases and 0 bases, in that order; junction bases with no gene match: 5. The CDR3 has 16 amino acids.

In DNA form, the CDR3 reads TGTGCCAGCAGTTACTGGACAGGGGGCGCCCCCGGGGAGCTGTTTTTT. Translated: CASSYWTGGAPGELFF. This chain connects TRBV6-6 to TRBJ2-2; TRBD1 matches at 11 bases. The CDR3 sequence is 16 residues long. Trimming at V came to 1 base and at J to 6 bases, leaving 4 bases not matched to a gene. Looked up from germline, CDR1 is MNHNY and CDR2 is SVGAGI (reference sequence).

This clone is deemed medium-sized. The rearrangement uses TRBV28 and TRBJ2-1; possible D gene TRBD1, 6 bases. With 2 bases removed from V and 7 bases from J, the gap between germline ends came to 12 bases. This CDR3 region has 14 residues. Germline V CDR1 and CDR2: MDHEN, SYDVKM. The chain's CDR3 is CASSLRQGRNEQFF. The CDR3 DNA is TGTGCCAGCAGTTTAAGGCAGGGGAGAAATGAGCAGTTCTTC.

The chain is built from TRBV5-1 and TRBJ2-3, with D maybe TRBD1 (6 bases). The CDR3 runs 15 residues. V dropped 0 bases and J dropped 0 bases, with 8 bases sitting between them. CDR1 and CDR2 from the germline V gene are SGHRS and YFSETQ. CDR3: CASSLGQASTDTQYF. The CDR3 DNA reads TGCGCCAGCAGCTTGGGACAGGCTAGCACAGATACGCAGTATTTT. Together with reference TRBV5-1 and TRBJ2-3, the CDR3 gives the full variable domain: KAGVTQTPRYLIKTRGQQVTLSCSPISGHRSVSWYQQTPGQGLQFLFEYFSETQRNKGNFPGRFSGRQFSNSRSEMNVSTLELGDSALYLCASSLGQASTDTQYFGPGTRLTVL.

This chain links TRBV7-9 with TRBJ1-1, with D possibly matching TRBD1 (5 bases). Trimming stripped 1 base from V and 6 bases from J, with 12 bases between. This CDR3 comprises 14 residues. CDR1 and CDR2 from the germline V gene are SEHNR and FQNEAQ (reference sequence). CDR3 sequence (DNA): TGTGCCAGCAGCTTAGTGGGTCCGACAGCTGAAGCTTTCTTT. Its translation is CASSLVGPTAEAFF.

This chain joins TRBV11-3 and TRBJ2-1; TRBD2 matches 9 bases. Germline V gene lookup returns CDR1 SGHNT and CDR2 YENEEA. CDR3 length: 17 residues. Germline trimming cut 0 bases from V and 7 bases from J; bases unmatched to any gene: 10. The CDR3 DNA reads as TGTGCCAGCAGCTTAGAGGCTAGCGGGGATGGGGCAAATGAGCAGTTCTTC. Translation: CASSLEASGDGANEQFF. Combining the CDR3 with reference TRBV11-3 and TRBJ2-1 gives the whole variable domain EAGVVQSPRYKIIEKKQPVAFWCNPISGHNTLYWYLQNLGQGPELLIRYENEEAVDDSQLPKDRFSAERLKGVDSTLKIQPAELGDSAVYLCASSLEASGDGANEQFFGPGTRLTVL.

There are a few counts of this clone. This chain uses TRBV7-2 with TRBJ2-1; 13 bases fit TRBD2. Germline V gives CDR1 SGHTA, CDR2 FQGNSA. Trimming removed 5 bases from V and 8 bases from J; junction bases left unmatched: 9. This CDR3 comprises 16 residues. This CDR3 is CASSLRTSGSLDEQFF. The CDR3 nucleotides are TGTGCCAGCAGCCTAAGGACTAGCGGGAGTCTAGATGAGCAGTTCTTC.

The chain has TRBV30 and TRBJ1-4; D is uncertain. This CDR3 has 11 amino acids. Trimming removed 3 bases at V and 11 bases at J, with 10 bases between. CDR1 is GTSNPN and CDR2 is SVGIG in the germline V gene (reference sequence). The CDR3 spells CAWSSGIKLFF. The CDR3 coding sequence is TGTGCCTGGAGCTCGGGAATCAAACTGTTTTTT. The variable domain in full, completed from reference TRBV30 and TRBJ1-4, reads SQTIHQWPATLVQPVGSPLSLECTVEGTSNPNLYWYRQAAGRGLQLLFYSVGIGQISSEVPQNLSASRPQDRQFILSSKKLLLSDSGFYLCAWSSGIKLFFGSGTQLSVL.

This clone was recorded once. The chain has TRBV28 and TRBJ2-3, with no clear D. This CDR3 has 13 amino acids. V gave up 6 bases and J gave up 5 bases, with 12 bases separating them. Germline CDR1 reads MDHEN; CDR2 reads SYDVKM. CDR3 sequence (DNA): TGTGCCAGCAGCCCTAGTGGCAGAGATACGCAGTATTTT. The encoded protein is CASSPSGRDTQYF.

The chain is built from TRBV19 and TRBJ1-2, with 7 bases identical to TRBD1. This CDR3 is 15 amino acids long. CDR1 is LNHDA and CDR2 is SQIVND in the germline V gene (reference sequence). V trimming: 6 bases; J trimming: 8 bases; junction bases outside the gene matches: 15. The CDR3 is CASSATGRSREGYTF. CDR3 bases: TGTGCCAGTAGCGCGACAGGGAGGAGTAGGGAAGGCTACACCTTC.

In this sample, this clone is medium-sized. Other DNA sequences from this sample encode an identical CDR3 as well. The V call is TRBV6-6, the J call TRBJ2-7; D is ambiguous. The germline gives CDR1 MNHNY, CDR2 SVGAGI (reference sequence). The CDR3 length is 14 residues. With 0 bases removed from V and 3 bases from J, the gap between germline ends came to 9 bases. The CDR3 DNA is TGTGCCAGCAGTTACTCGACCGCAGGCTACGAGCAGTACTTC. This sequence encodes CASSYSTAGYEQYF.